Detailed here is one T cell receptor (beta chain). The sample is drawn from a study of OX40 agonist ivuxolimab in advanced cancers. The CDR3 covers 15 residues. The V end was cut by 2 bases, the J end by 3 bases, with 14 bases between. Germline V gives CDR1 SGDLS, CDR2 YYNGEE. Repertoires were generated with immunoSEQ multiplex PCR, while TCRdb's copy carries only in-frame clones and drops some. The repertoire consists of about 59,000 clones, with more than 70% occurring once and the leading ten covering roughly 5.2%. This material consisted of CD4+ or CD8+ T cells sorted from blood, taken in a trial of the OX40 agonist ivuxolimab. The source of this sequence is an adult with an advanced solid tumor such as melanoma, head and neck, liver or kidney cancer. This chain joins TRBV9 and TRBJ2-5; D call uncertain. The CDR3 nucleotides are TGTGCCAGCAGCGTTACGGCAGGACCCGAAGAGACCCAGTACTTC. It encodes CASSVTAGPEETQYF.